Listed below are T cell receptor beta chains from one sample, sequenced in a study of Graves' ophthalmopathy and Graves' hyperthyroidism. TCRdb processed the multiplex PCR reads anew with MiXCR; each CDR3 protein has one entry. The table records roughly 1.1 million distinct CDR3 sequences, around a third of them present only once. The source material was peripheral blood or thyroid tissue (not recorded which). These receptors were obtained from an adult man with Graves' hyperthyroidism. Each CDR3 is given with its conserved first and last residue. D genes are given only for firm matches. A row's size may be missing; if present it is once, few, many or a size class.

clone_size: -; v_call: TRBV10-2; j_call: TRBJ1-2; d_call: TRBD1; cdr3_aa: CASSLQGAYYGYTF; cdr3_nt: TGTGCCAGCAGCTTACAGGGGGCCTACTATGGCTACACCTTC
clone_size: many; v_call: TRBV25-1; j_call: TRBJ2-2; d_call: TRBD1; cdr3_aa: CASSVNRGTGELFF; cdr3_nt: TGTGCCAGCAGTGTGAACAGGGGCACCGGGGAGCTGTTTTTT
clone_size: many; v_call: TRBV20-1; j_call: TRBJ1-4; d_call: -; cdr3_aa: CSASWRDINEKLFF; cdr3_nt: TGCAGTGCTAGTTGGCGGGACATTAATGAAAAACTGTTTTTT
clone_size: many; v_call: TRBV12-3/TRBV12-4; j_call: TRBJ1-5; d_call: -; cdr3_aa: CASSFLDSHQPQHF; cdr3_nt: TGTGCCAGCAGTTTTTTGGACAGCCATCAGCCCCAGCATTTT
clone_size: many; v_call: TRBV24-1; j_call: TRBJ2-3; d_call: -; cdr3_aa: CATSDFSGLTQYF; cdr3_nt: TGTGCCACCAGTGATTTCTCGGGCCTTACGCAGTATTTT
clone_size: -; v_call: TRBV20-1; j_call: TRBJ2-7; d_call: TRBD2; cdr3_aa: CSASRTSGNEQYF; cdr3_nt: TGCAGTGCTAGTCGGACTAGCGGGAACGAGCAGTACTTC
clone_size: -; v_call: TRBV5-8; j_call: TRBJ1-3; d_call: TRBD1; cdr3_aa: CASGTGGGNTIYF; cdr3_nt: TGTGCCAGCGGGACAGGGGGAGGAAACACCATATATTTT
clone_size: many; v_call: TRBV10-3; j_call: TRBJ2-7; d_call: TRBD1; cdr3_aa: CAISDPDRGLEHYEQYF; cdr3_nt: TGTGCCATCAGTGATCCCGACAGGGGTCTAGAGCATTACGAGCAGTACTTC
clone_size: -; v_call: TRBV6-6; j_call: TRBJ2-2; d_call: -; cdr3_aa: CASSYSSLVGELFF; cdr3_nt: TGTGCCAGCAGTTACTCGTCATTGGTCGGGGAGCTGTTTTTT
clone_size: -; v_call: TRBV5-1; j_call: TRBJ2-7; d_call: TRBD1; cdr3_aa: CASSLGQGNIYEQYF; cdr3_nt: TGCGCCAGCAGCCTGGGACAGGGGAACATCTACGAGCAGTACTTC
clone_size: -; v_call: TRBV12-3/TRBV12-4; j_call: TRBJ1-1; d_call: TRBD1; cdr3_aa: CASRNRGGVTEAFF; cdr3_nt: TGTGCCAGCAGAAACAGGGGTGGGGTCACTGAAGCTTTCTTT
clone_size: few; v_call: TRBV2; j_call: TRBJ2-7; d_call: TRBD2; cdr3_aa: CASSAGVSGTYEQYF; cdr3_nt: TGTGCCAGCAGTGCGGGGGTTAGCGGGACCTACGAGCAGTACTTC
clone_size: many; v_call: TRBV7-8; j_call: TRBJ1-1; d_call: -; cdr3_aa: CASSLARGQMNTEAFF; cdr3_nt: TGTGCCAGCAGCTTAGCTCGGGGGCAGATGAACACTGAAGCTTTCTTT
clone_size: -; v_call: TRBV12-3/TRBV12-4; j_call: TRBJ2-5; d_call: -; cdr3_aa: CASSETGTQYF; cdr3_nt: TGTGCCAGCAGTGAGACAGGGACCCAGTACTTC
clone_size: many; v_call: TRBV19; j_call: TRBJ1-1; d_call: -; cdr3_aa: CATEGNTEAFF; cdr3_nt: TGTGCCACCGAGGGGAACACTGAAGCTTTCTTT
clone_size: many; v_call: TRBV9; j_call: TRBJ1-6; d_call: -; cdr3_aa: CASSETGANNSPLHF; cdr3_nt: TGTGCCAGCAGCGAGACCGGGGCTAATAATTCACCCCTCCACTTT
clone_size: few; v_call: TRBV20-1; j_call: TRBJ1-6; d_call: -; cdr3_aa: CSATGRSGPDSPLHF; cdr3_nt: TGCAGTGCGACGGGCCGTTCGGGACCAGATTCACCCCTCCACTTT
clone_size: many; v_call: TRBV9; j_call: TRBJ1-2; d_call: -; cdr3_aa: CASSVEARDHGYTF; cdr3_nt: TGTGCCAGCAGCGTAGAAGCCAGGGACCATGGCTACACCTTC
clone_size: -; v_call: TRBV7-8; j_call: TRBJ2-7; d_call: TRBD2; cdr3_aa: CASSKGLAVSYEQYF; cdr3_nt: TGTGCCAGCAGCAAGGGACTAGCGGTTTCCTACGAGCAGTACTTC
clone_size: -; v_call: TRBV4-1; j_call: TRBJ1-5; d_call: -; cdr3_aa: CASSQLNTDNQPQHF; cdr3_nt: TGCGCCAGCAGCCAACTCAACACGGACAATCAGCCCCAGCATTTT
clone_size: -; v_call: TRBV24-1; j_call: TRBJ1-2; d_call: TRBD1; cdr3_aa: CATSDDRGQGYGYTF; cdr3_nt: TGTGCCACCAGTGATGACCGGGGACAGGGCTATGGCTACACCTTC
clone_size: few; v_call: TRBV19; j_call: TRBJ2-3; d_call: -; cdr3_aa: CASSIPPRDTQYF; cdr3_nt: TGTGCCAGTAGTATTCCCCCTCGGGATACGCAGTATTTT
clone_size: many; v_call: TRBV2; j_call: TRBJ2-3; d_call: TRBD1; cdr3_aa: CASSESWWGTVTDTQYF; cdr3_nt: TGTGCCAGCAGTGAATCTTGGTGGGGGACAGTCACAGATACGCAGTATTTT
clone_size: -; v_call: TRBV15; j_call: TRBJ2-7; d_call: -; cdr3_aa: CATSRGEDGVEQYF; cdr3_nt: TGTGCCACCAGCAGAGGCGAGGACGGGGTCGAGCAGTACTTC